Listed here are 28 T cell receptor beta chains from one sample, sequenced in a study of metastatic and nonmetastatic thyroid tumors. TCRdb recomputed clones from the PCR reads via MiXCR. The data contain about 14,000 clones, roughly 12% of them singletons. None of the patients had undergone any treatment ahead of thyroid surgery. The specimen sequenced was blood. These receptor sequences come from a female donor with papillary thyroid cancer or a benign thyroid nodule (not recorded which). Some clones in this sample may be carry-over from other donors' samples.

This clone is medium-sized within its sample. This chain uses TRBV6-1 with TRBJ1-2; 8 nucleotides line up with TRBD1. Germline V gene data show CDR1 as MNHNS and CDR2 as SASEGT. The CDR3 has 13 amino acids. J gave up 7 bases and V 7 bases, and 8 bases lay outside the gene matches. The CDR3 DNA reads TGTGCCAGCACCCTCGGACAGGGCGGTGGCTACACCTTC. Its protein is CASTLGQGGGYTF.

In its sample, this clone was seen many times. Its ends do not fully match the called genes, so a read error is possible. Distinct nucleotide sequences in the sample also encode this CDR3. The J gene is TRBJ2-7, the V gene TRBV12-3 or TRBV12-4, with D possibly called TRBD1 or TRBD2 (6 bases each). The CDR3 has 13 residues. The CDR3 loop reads CGSSAGEAMEQYF. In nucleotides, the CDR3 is TGTGGCAGCAGCGCAGGGGAGGCGATGGAGCAGTACTTC.

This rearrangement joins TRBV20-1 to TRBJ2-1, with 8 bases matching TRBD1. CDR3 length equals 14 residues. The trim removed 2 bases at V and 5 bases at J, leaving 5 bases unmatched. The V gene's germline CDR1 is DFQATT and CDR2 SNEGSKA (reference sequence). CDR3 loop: CSARTPRGHNEQFF. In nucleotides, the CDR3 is TGCAGTGCTAGAACGCCCAGGGGGCACAATGAGCAGTTCTTC.

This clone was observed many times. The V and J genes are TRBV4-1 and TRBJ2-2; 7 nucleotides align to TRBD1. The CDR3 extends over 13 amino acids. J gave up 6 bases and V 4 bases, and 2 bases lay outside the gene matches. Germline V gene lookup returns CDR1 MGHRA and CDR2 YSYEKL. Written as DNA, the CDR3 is TGCGCCAGCAGCCGTACAGGGGCCGGGGAGCTGTTTTTT. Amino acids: CASSRTGAGELFF.

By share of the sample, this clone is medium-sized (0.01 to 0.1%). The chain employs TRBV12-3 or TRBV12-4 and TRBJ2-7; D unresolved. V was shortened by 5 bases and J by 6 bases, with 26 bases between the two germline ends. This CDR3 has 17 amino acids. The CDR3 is CASSTYNIGFLPFEQYF. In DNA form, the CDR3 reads TGTGCCAGCAGTACGTACAATATTGGGTTCCTCCCTTTCGAGCAGTACTTC.

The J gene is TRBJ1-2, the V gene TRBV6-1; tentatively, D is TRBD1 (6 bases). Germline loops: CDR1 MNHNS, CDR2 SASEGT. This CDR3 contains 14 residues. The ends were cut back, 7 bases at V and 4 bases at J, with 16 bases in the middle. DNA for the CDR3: TGTGCCAGCACCCCTAACCTGGGGGCCTATGGCTACACCTTC. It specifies CASTPNLGAYGYTF.

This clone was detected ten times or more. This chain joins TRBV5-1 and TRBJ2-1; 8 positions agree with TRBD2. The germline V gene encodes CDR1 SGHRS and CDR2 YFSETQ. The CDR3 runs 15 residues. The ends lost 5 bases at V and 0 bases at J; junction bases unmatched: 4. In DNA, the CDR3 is TGCGCCAGCAGAGAAAGCGGGAGCTCCTACAATGAGCAGTTCTTC. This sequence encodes CASRESGSSYNEQFF.

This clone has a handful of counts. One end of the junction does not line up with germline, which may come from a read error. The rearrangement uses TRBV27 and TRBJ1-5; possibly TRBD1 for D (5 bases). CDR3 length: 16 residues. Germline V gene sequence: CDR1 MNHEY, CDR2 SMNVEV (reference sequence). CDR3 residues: CASSCGADTYNQPHHF. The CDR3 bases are TGTGCCAGCAGTTGTGGGGCCGACACTTACAATCAGCCCCATCATTTT.

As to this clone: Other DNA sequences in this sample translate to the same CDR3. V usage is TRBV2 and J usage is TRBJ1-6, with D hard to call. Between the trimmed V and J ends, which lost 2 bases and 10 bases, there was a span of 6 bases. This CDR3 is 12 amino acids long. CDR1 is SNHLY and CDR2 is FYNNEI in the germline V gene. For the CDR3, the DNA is TGTGCCAGCAGTGAAATAAACTCACCCCTCCACTTT. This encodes CASSEINSPLHF.

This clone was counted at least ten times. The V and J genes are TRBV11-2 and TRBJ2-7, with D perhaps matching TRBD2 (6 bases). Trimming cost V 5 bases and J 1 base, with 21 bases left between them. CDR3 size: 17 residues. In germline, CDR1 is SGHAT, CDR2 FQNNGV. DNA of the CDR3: TGTGCCAGCAGCCCCCCCCGGGGGACGGGAGCTTCCTACGAGCAGTACTTC. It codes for CASSPPRGTGASYEQYF. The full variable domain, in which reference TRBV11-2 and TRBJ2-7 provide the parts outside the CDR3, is EAGVAQSPRYKIIEKRQSVAFWCNPISGHATLYWYQQILGQGPKLLIQFQNNGVVDDSQLPKDRFSAERLKGVDSTLKIQPAKLEDSAVYLCASSPPRGTGASYEQYFGPGTRLTVT.

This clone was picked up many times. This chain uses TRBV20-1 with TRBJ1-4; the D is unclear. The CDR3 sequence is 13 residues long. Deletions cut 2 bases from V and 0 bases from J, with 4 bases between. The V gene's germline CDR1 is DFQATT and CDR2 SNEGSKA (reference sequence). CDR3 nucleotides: TGCAGTGCTAGAAGGTCAACTAATGAAAAACTGTTTTTT. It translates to CSARRSTNEKLFF.

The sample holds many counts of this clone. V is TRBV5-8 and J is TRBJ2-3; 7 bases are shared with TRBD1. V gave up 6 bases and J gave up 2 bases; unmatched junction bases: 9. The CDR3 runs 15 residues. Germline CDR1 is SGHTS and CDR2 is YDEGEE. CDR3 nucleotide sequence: TGTGCCAGCAACCAAGGACAGGCGCTCACAGATACGCAGTATTTT. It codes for CASNQGQALTDTQYF.

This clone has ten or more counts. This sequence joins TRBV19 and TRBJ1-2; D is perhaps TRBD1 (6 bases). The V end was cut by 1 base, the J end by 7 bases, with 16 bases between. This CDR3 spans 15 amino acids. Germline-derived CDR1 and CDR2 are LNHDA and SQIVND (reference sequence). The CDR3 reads CASSIVDSTRLGYTF. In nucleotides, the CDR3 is TGTGCCAGTAGTATAGTGGACAGTACCAGGCTTGGCTACACCTTC.

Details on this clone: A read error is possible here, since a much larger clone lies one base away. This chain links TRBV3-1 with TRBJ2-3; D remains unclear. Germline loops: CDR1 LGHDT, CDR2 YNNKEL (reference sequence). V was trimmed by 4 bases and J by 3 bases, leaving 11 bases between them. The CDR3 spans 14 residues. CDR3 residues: CASSPTGMTDTQYF. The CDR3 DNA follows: TGTGCCAGCAGCCCTACTGGAATGACAGATACGCAGTATTTT.

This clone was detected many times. CDR3 nucleotides: TGTGCCAGCAGCCAAGTTAATGAAAAACTGTTTTTT. This sequence encodes CASSQVNEKLFF. The chain combines TRBV6-1 with TRBJ1-4; no firm D call. The V gene's germline CDR1 is MNHNS and CDR2 SASEGT. Trimming took off 6 bases at V and 4 bases at J, with 6 bases between the two ends. The CDR3 length is 12 residues.

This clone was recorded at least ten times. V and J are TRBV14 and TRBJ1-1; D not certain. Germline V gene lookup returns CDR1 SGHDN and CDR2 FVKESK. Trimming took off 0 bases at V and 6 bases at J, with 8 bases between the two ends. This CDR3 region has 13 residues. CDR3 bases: TGTGCCAGCAGCCAAGACTGGACGGCTGAAGCTTTCTTT. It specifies CASSQDWTAEAFF.

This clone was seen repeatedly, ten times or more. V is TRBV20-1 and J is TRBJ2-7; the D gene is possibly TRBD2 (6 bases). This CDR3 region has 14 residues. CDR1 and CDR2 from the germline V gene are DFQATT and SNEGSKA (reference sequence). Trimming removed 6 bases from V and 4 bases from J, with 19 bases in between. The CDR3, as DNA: TGCAGTGCACTAGCAACCCTAGCGCCGTACGAGCAGTACTTC. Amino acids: CSALATLAPYEQYF.

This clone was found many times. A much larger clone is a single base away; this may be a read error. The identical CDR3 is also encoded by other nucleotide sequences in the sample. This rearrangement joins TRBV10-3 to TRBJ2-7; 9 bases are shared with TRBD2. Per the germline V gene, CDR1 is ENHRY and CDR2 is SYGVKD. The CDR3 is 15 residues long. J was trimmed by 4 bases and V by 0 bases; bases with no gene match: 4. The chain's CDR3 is CAISESGGREYEQYF. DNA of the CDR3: TGTGCCATCAGTGAGTCTGGCGGGAGGGAATACGAGCAGTACTTC.

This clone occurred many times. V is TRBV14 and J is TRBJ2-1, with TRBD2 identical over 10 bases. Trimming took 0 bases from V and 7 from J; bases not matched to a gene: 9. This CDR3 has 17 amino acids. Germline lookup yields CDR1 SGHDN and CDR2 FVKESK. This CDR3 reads CASSQEVGAGGRNEQFF. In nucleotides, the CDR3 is TGTGCCAGCAGCCAAGAGGTCGGAGCGGGGGGGCGTAATGAGCAGTTCTTC.

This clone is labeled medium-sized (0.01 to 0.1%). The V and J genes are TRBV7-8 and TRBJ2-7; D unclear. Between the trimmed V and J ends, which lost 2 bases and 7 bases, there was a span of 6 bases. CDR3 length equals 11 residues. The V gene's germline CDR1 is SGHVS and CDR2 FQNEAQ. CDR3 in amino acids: CASSLPGEQYF. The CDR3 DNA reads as TGTGCCAGCAGCTTACCTGGGGAGCAGTACTTC. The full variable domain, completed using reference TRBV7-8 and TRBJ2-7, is GAGVSQSPRYKVAKRGQDVALRCDPISGHVSLFWYQQALGQGPEFLTYFQNEAQLDKSGLPSDRFFAERPEGSVSTLKIQRTQQEDSAVYLCASSLPGEQYFGPGTRLTVT.

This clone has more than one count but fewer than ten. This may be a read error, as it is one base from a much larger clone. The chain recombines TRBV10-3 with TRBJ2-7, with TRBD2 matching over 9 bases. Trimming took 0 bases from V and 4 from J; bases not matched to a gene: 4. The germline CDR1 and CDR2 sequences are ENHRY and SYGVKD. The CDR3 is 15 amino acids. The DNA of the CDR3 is TGTGCCATCAGTGAGTCTTGCGGGAGGGAATACGAGCAGTACTTC. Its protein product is CAISESCGREYEQYF.

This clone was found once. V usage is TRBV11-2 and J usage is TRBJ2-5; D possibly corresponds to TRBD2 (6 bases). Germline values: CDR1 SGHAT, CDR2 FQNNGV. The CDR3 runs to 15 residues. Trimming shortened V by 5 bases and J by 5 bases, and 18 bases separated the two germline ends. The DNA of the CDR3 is TGTGCCAGCAGCCTAATACTAGCTGAACTGGAGACCCAGTACTTC. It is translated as CASSLILAELETQYF.

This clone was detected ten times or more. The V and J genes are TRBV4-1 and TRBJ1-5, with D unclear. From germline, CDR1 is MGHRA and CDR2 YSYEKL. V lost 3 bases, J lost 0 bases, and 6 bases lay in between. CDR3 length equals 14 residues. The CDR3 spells CASSQDHSNQPQHF. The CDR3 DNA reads TGCGCCAGCAGCCAGGACCATAGCAATCAGCCCCAGCATTTT.

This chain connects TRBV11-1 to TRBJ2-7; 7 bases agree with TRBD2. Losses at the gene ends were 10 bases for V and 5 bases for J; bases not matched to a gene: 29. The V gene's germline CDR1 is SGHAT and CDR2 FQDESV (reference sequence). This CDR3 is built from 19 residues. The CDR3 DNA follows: TGTGCCACCAAGGCAGACGGACCAGGGACTATCGGTGGGAGTGACGAGCAGTACTTC. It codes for CATKADGPGTIGGSDEQYF.

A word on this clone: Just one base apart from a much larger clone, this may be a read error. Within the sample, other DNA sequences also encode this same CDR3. As DNA, the CDR3 is TGTGCCAGCAGCCTCCGGGGGGGCTACACCTTC. This gives the protein CASSLRGGYTF. This rearrangement joins TRBV3-1 to TRBJ1-2; perhaps TRBD1 as D (5 bases). V was shortened by 4 bases and J by 8 bases, with 8 bases between the two germline ends. Germline CDR1 is LGHDT and CDR2 is YNNKEL (reference sequence). This CDR3 is 11 amino acids long.

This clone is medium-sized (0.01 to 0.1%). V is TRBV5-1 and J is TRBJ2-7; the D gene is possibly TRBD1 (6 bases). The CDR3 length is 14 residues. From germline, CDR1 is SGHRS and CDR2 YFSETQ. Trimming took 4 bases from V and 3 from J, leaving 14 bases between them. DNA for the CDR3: TGCGCCAGCAGCAGTGGACCGACAGGCTACGAGCAGTACTTC. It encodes CASSSGPTGYEQYF. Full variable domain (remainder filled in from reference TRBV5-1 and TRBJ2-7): KAGVTQTPRYLIKTRGQQVTLSCSPISGHRSVSWYQQTPGQGLQFLFEYFSETQRNKGNFPGRFSGRQFSNSRSEMNVSTLELGDSALYLCASSSGPTGYEQYFGPGTRLTVT.

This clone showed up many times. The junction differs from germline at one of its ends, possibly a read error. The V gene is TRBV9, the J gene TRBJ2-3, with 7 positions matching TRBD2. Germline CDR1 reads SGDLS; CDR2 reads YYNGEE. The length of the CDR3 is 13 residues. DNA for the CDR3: TGTGCCAGCAGCGTGACTAGCAAAGATACGCAGTATTTT. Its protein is CASSVTSKDTQYF.

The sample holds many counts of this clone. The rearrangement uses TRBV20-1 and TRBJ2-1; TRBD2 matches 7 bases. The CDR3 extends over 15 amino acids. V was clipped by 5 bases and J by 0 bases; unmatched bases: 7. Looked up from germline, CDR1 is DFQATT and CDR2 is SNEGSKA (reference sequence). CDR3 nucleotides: TGCAGTGCTGTTAGCGGGTTAGTCTCCTACAATGAGCAGTTCTTC. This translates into CSAVSGLVSYNEQFF.